Described below is a single T cell receptor beta chain sequence and its context. Its antigen is currently unknown. This specimen belongs to a study of cytomegalovirus exposure and HLA in healthy donors. The V gene's germline CDR1 is MRHNA and CDR2 SNTAGT. This CDR3 is 15 amino acids long. J was trimmed by 7 bases and V by 0 bases; bases with no gene match: 3. The PCR made use of 60 Vbeta and 13 Jbeta primers. Generated by immunoSEQ multiplex PCR, the TCRdb table keeps only in-frame clones and is missing some. This sample contains tens of thousands of clones. General observations from the study: Being indistinguishable, some V segments were excluded, TRBV6-2 and TRBV6-3 among them. A missense variant in DCLRE1C was later tied to TCR beta V- and J-gene trimming.

This receptor was identified in a man aged 25 to 40 in good health and CMV-seropositive. The material sequenced was PBMCs. This chain uses TRBV6-4 with TRBJ1-6, with 7 bases aligning to TRBD1. The CDR3 region is CASSDSTGRNSPLHF. The DNA of the CDR3 is TGTGCCAGCAGTGACTCGACAGGGCGAAATTCACCCCTCCACTTT.